A single sample is the source of the 27 T cell receptor beta chains below, sequenced in a study of PD-L1 blockade in urothelial cancer. The assay was immunoSEQ multiplex PCR, and TCRdb's table has in-frame clones only and misses some. The table lists about 52,000 clones, approximately 80% of them singletons, with less than 4.5% in the top ten. The sample was PBMCs, taken around atezolizumab (anti-PD-L1) treatment. The receptor set was obtained from a man aged 70 or older with urothelial cancer.

This rearrangement joins TRBV7-9 to TRBJ2-5; weak D call: TRBD1 (6 bases). The CDR3 has 15 residues. CDR1 is SEHNR and CDR2 is FQNEAQ in the germline V gene (reference sequence). The V end lost 5 bases, the J end lost 2 bases, and 15 bases lay between the germline ends. CDR3 nucleotides: TGTGCCAGCAGCCCTGGCGGACAGCCACAAGAGACCCAGTACTTC. Its protein is CASSPGGQPQETQYF.

The V call is TRBV6-6, the J call TRBJ1-2; D perhaps matches TRBD1 (6 bases). CDR1 MNHNY and CDR2 SVGAGI come from the germline V gene (reference sequence). This CDR3 is 13 amino acids long. Trimming removed 4 bases from V and 4 bases from J, with 10 bases in between. The CDR3: CASSLSGAYGYTF. The CDR3 region has the DNA TGTGCCAGCAGTTTATCAGGGGCCTATGGCTACACCTTC.

The chain joins TRBV5-5 to TRBJ1-3; 7 bases are shared with TRBD1. Germline CDR1 is SGHKS and CDR2 is YYEKEE (reference sequence). This CDR3 is built from 14 residues. The V gene end was trimmed by 1 base and the J gene end by 3 bases; junction bases not matched to a gene: 1. CDR3 nucleotide sequence: TGTGCCAGCAGCTTGCAGGGGGATGGAAACACCATATATTTT. This sequence encodes CASSLQGDGNTIYF.

The rearrangement uses TRBV7-8 and TRBJ1-5; D is unresolved. The CDR3 loop spans 13 amino acids. Germline assignment: CDR1 SGHVS and CDR2 FQNEAQ. V lost 1 base and J lost 6, with 7 bases in between. The CDR3 region has the DNA TGTGCCAGCAGCTTAGGAGTGTTTCAGCCCCAGCATTTT. Amino acids: CASSLGVFQPQHF.

The J gene is TRBJ2-4, the V gene TRBV6-5; D gene uncertain. The V gene's germline CDR1 is MNHEY and CDR2 SVGAGI. The CDR3 extends over 15 amino acids. Trimming took 6 bases from V and 0 from J, leaving 12 bases between them. The CDR3: CASSNPRLAKNIQYF. CDR3 DNA sequence: TGTGCCAGCAGCAACCCCCGGTTAGCCAAAAACATTCAGTACTTC.

The chain employs TRBV10-3 and TRBJ1-2, with a tentative D call TRBD1 (5 bases). The CDR3 totals 15 residues. Germline V lookup: CDR1 ENHRY, CDR2 SYGVKD. Trimming left V 7 bases short and J 0 bases short, with 15 bases between. CDR3 in DNA: TGTGCCATCAAAGACAGCCTTAACGCTAACTATGGCTACACCTTC. The encoded protein is CAIKDSLNANYGYTF.

By proportion, this clone is medium-sized. The V and J genes are TRBV29-1 and TRBJ2-7; maybe TRBD2 (7 bases). V was cut by 2 bases and J by 3 bases, with 29 bases left in between. The CDR3 extends over 19 amino acids. The germline gives CDR1 SQVTM, CDR2 ANQGSEA. DNA for the CDR3: TGCAGCGTTGAAATCTTGGGAGGGCAGGGGCAGGCGTTGAGCTACGAGCAGTACTTC. Its translation: CSVEILGGQGQALSYEQYF.

This clone was counted once. The chain has TRBV12-5 and TRBJ1-2, with D tentatively TRBD1 (5 bases). Per the germline V gene, CDR1 is LGHNT and CDR2 is FRNRAP. The V end lost 4 bases, the J end lost 5 bases, and 20 bases lay between the germline ends. This CDR3 is 16 amino acids long. CDR3: CASGSALWGGTYGYTF. The CDR3 nucleotides are TGTGCTAGTGGTTCGGCCCTTTGGGGGGGGACTTATGGCTACACCTTC.

This clone has more than one count but fewer than ten. The chain has TRBV11-1 and TRBJ2-7; 11 bases map to TRBD2. Germline V CDR1 and CDR2: SGHAT, FQDESV (reference sequence). There are 16 residues in the CDR3. V was pared by 5 bases and J by 5 bases, with 11 bases of the junction left unmatched. CDR3 protein: CASSTSRDSGRDEQYF. CDR3 DNA sequence: TGTGCCAGCAGCACCTCTCGTGATAGCGGGAGGGACGAGCAGTACTTC.

V is TRBV2 and J is TRBJ1-4; D is ambiguous. CDR1 is SNHLY, CDR2 FYNNEI, per germline. Trimming cost V 6 bases and J 10 bases, with 18 bases left between them. The length of the CDR3 is 14 residues. The CDR3 protein is CASRVNEASGKLFF. In DNA, the CDR3 is TGTGCCAGCAGGGTGAATGAGGCTAGCGGAAAACTGTTTTTT.

The V gene is TRBV5-4, the J gene TRBJ2-1; 7 nucleotides agree with TRBD2. CDR1 is SGHNT and CDR2 is YYREEE in the germline V gene (reference sequence). This CDR3 comprises 13 residues. V shed 6 bases and J 9 bases; nucleotides not matched to a gene: 9. CDR3 in amino acids: CASKLTGEGEQFF. The CDR3 DNA reads as TGTGCCAGCAAGCTTACCGGGGAGGGTGAGCAGTTCTTC.

The CDR3 reads CASSSRSLGGSYEQYF. CDR3 nucleotides: TGTGCCAGCAGCTCCCGGAGTTTAGGGGGATCCTACGAGCAGTACTTC. J is TRBJ2-7 and V is TRBV7-9; a possible D gene is TRBD1 (6 bases). This CDR3 comprises 16 residues. Germline V lookup: CDR1 SEHNR, CDR2 FQNEAQ (reference sequence). Trimming pared 4 bases from V and 1 base from J, leaving 17 bases between.

This sequence joins TRBV28 and TRBJ2-1, with 11 bases matching TRBD1. From germline, CDR1 is MDHEN and CDR2 SYDVKM. V lost 3 bases to trimming and J lost 7 bases; unmatched junction nucleotides: 11. The CDR3 has 17 residues. CDR3 sequence: CASSFLGQGARGNEQFF. CDR3 bases: TGTGCCAGCAGTTTCCTAGGACAGGGGGCGCGGGGGAATGAGCAGTTCTTC.

The chain couples TRBV6-4 to TRBJ1-1; 7 bases are shared with TRBD1. The CDR3 covers 19 residues. Looked up from germline, CDR1 is MRHNA and CDR2 is SNTAGT. V trimming: 4 bases; J trimming: 0 bases; junction bases outside the gene matches: 17. The DNA of the CDR3 is TGTGCCAGCAGTGGCCCACGGACAGGACTCTGGGACTTGAACACTGAAGCTTTCTTT. Translation: CASSGPRTGLWDLNTEAFF.

This clone came up once. The V call is TRBV18, the J call TRBJ2-3; TRBD2 matches at 10 bases. CDR3 length: 15 amino acids. V lost 4 bases to trimming and J lost 6 bases; unmatched junction nucleotides: 7. Looked up from germline, CDR1 is KGHSH and CDR2 is LQKENI. In nucleotides, the CDR3 is TGTGCCAGCTCACAGGGACTAGCGTTGGCTGATACGCAGTATTTT. It yields the protein CASSQGLALADTQYF.

The chain is built from TRBV11-2 and TRBJ2-7, with TRBD2 matching 14 bases. V was pared by 6 bases and J by 4 bases, with 2 bases of the junction left unmatched. The germline V gene encodes CDR1 SGHAT and CDR2 FQNNGV. This CDR3 contains 14 residues. CDR3 loop: CASRRTSGRYEQYF. For the CDR3, the DNA is TGTGCCAGCAGAAGGACTAGCGGGAGGTACGAGCAGTACTTC.

CDR3 sequence reads: CASSPTAGSVYEQYF. CDR3 coding DNA: TGTGCCAGTAGTCCCACGGCGGGTAGTGTCTACGAGCAGTACTTC. The chain carries TRBV19 and TRBJ2-7, with D tentatively TRBD2 (5 bases). This CDR3 has 15 amino acids. CDR1 and CDR2 from the germline V gene are LNHDA and SQIVND (reference sequence). V was cut by 5 bases and J by 3 bases, with 17 bases left in between. The whole variable domain, filled in from reference TRBV19 and TRBJ2-7, reads DGGITQSPKYLFRKEGQNVTLSCEQNLNHDAMYWYRQDPGQGLRLIYYSQIVNDFQKGDIAEGYSVSREKKESFPLTVTSAQKNPTAFYLCASSPTAGSVYEQYFGPGTRLTVT.

The genes are TRBV7-8 and TRBJ2-7, with 7 bases fitting TRBD2. There are 15 residues in the CDR3. Germline CDR1 is SGHVS and CDR2 is FQNEAQ. V shed 1 base and J 4 bases; nucleotides not matched to a gene: 7. DNA for the CDR3: TGTGCCAGCAGCTTAGTGCGCGGGAGTTGGTACGAGCAGTACTTC. Protein: CASSLVRGSWYEQYF.

The gene calls are TRBV25-1 and TRBJ2-5; D gene uncertain. Germline V lookup: CDR1 MGHDK, CDR2 SYGVNS. The CDR3 covers 15 residues. V was trimmed by 4 bases and J by 1 base, leaving 13 bases between them. This chain's CDR3 is CASSGLSVAQETQYF. The CDR3 DNA reads as TGTGCCAGCAGTGGACTGAGCGTGGCCCAAGAGACCCAGTACTTC.

V gene TRBV11-3 combines with J gene TRBJ2-2; D is uncertain. The CDR3 covers 13 residues. V shed 1 base and J shed 7 bases, with 7 bases lying between them. Germline V gene data show CDR1 as SGHNT and CDR2 as YENEEA. The DNA for the CDR3 is TGTGCCAGCAGCTTAGGCGGTTACGGGGAGCTGTTTTTT. Residues: CASSLGGYGELFF.

V usage is TRBV6-1 and J usage is TRBJ1-1, with D tentatively TRBD1 (6 bases). V lost 7 bases and J lost 7, with 22 bases in between. CDR3 length: 15 residues. CDR1 is MNHNS, CDR2 SASEGT, per germline. This chain's CDR3 is CASTGLGTPKNEAFF. The DNA for the CDR3 is TGTGCCAGCACGGGGTTGGGGACACCAAAAAATGAAGCTTTCTTT.

CDR3 protein: CASKLRQGGTGELFF. The CDR3, as DNA: TGTGCCAGCAAACTGAGACAGGGGGGAACCGGGGAGCTGTTTTTT. The V call is TRBV28, the J call TRBJ2-2, with 9 bases aligning to TRBD1. The junction had 8 bases not matched to a gene; V was cut back by 7 bases and J by 5 bases. Germline-derived CDR1 and CDR2 are MDHEN and SYDVKM. The CDR3 totals 15 residues.

In its sample, this clone was seen a few times. The V gene is TRBV7-6, the J gene TRBJ1-1, with TRBD1 identical over 9 bases. After removal of 5 bases from V and 5 bases from J, the junction contained 9 bases not matched to a gene. The V gene's germline CDR1 is SGHVS and CDR2 FNYEAQ. This CDR3 region has 15 residues. As DNA, the CDR3 is TGTGCCAGCAGCGGTTCCGGGACAGGGCGGACTGAAGCTTTCTTT. Protein product: CASSGSGTGRTEAFF.

This chain joins TRBV29-1 and TRBJ1-1, with D maybe TRBD1 (5 bases). The CDR3 covers 15 residues. CDR1 and CDR2 from the germline V gene are SQVTM and ANQGSEA. The germline V and J ends were trimmed by 3 bases and 1 base, with 15 bases remaining between them. The chain's CDR3 is CSVDQGWIRNTEAFF. As DNA, the CDR3 is TGCAGCGTTGACCAGGGATGGATTAGGAACACTGAAGCTTTCTTT.

The V call is TRBV5-6, the J call TRBJ2-1; no firm D call. The CDR3 extends over 12 amino acids. Trimming took 0 bases from V and 8 from J, leaving 6 bases between them. Per germline, CDR1 SGHDT and CDR2 YYEEEE. The CDR3 here is CASSLGTDEQFF. In nucleotides, the CDR3 is TGTGCCAGCAGCTTGGGCACAGATGAGCAGTTCTTC.

The V and J genes are TRBV28 and TRBJ2-3, with TRBD2 matching over 7 bases. J was trimmed by 2 bases and V by 7 bases; bases with no gene match: 12. CDR3 length: 16 amino acids. Looked up from germline, CDR1 is MDHEN and CDR2 is SYDVKM. Here the CDR3 DNA reads TGTGCCAGCACCTTTACTAGCGACACCTTCACAGATACGCAGTATTTT. It translates to CASTFTSDTFTDTQYF.

J is TRBJ1-2 and V is TRBV30; D may be TRBD1 (5 bases). Deletions cut 4 bases from V and 3 bases from J, with 12 bases between. The CDR3 runs 13 residues. CDR1 and CDR2 from the germline V gene are GTSNPN and SVGIG (reference sequence). CDR3 in DNA: TGTGCCTGGATCAGGGAGGTGGACTATGGCTACACCTTC. Amino acids: CAWIREVDYGYTF.